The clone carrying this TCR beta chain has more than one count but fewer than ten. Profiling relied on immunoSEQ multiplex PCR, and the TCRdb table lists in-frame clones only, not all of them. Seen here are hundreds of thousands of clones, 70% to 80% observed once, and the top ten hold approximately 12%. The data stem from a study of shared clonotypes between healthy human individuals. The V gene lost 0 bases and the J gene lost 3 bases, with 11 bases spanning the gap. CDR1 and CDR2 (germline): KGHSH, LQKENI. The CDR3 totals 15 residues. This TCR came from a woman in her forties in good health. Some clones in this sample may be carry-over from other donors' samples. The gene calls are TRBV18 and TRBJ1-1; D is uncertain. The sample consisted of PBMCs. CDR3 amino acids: CASSPPGRSDTEAFF. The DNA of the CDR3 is TGTGCCAGCTCACCACCTGGAAGGAGCGACACTGAAGCTTTCTTT.